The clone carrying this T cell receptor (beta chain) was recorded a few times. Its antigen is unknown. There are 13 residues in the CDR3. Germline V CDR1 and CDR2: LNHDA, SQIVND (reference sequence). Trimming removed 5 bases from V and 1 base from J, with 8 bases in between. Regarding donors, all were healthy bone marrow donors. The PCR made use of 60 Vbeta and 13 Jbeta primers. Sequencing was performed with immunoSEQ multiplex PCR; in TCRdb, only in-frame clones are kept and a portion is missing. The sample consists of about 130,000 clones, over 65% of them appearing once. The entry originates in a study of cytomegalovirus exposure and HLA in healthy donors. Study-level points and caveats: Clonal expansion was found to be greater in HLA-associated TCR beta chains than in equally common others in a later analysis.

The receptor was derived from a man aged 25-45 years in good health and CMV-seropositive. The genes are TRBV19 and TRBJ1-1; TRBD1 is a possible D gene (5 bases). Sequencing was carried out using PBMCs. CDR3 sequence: CASSVGANTEAFF. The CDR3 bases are TGTGCCAGTAGTGTAGGGGCGAACACTGAAGCTTTCTTT.